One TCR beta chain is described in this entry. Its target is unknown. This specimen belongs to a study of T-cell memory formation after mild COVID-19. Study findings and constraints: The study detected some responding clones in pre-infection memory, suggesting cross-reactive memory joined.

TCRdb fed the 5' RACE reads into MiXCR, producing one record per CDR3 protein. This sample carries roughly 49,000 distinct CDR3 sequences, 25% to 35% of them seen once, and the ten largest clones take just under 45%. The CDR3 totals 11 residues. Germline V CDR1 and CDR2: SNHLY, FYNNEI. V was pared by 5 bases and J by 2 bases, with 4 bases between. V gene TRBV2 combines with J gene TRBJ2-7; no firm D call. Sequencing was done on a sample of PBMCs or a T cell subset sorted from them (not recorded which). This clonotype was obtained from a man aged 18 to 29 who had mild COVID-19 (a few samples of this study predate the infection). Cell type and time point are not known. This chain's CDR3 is CASSSAYEQYF. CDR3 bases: TGTGCCAGCAGTAGTGCCTACGAGCAGTACTTC. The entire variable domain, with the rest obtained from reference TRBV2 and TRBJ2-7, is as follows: EPEVTQTPSHQVTQMGQEVILRCVPISNHLYFYWYRQILGQKVEFLVSFYNNEISEKSEIFDDQFSVERPDGSNFTLKIRSTKLEDSAMYFCASSSAYEQYFGPGTRLTVT.